This entry lists 26 T cell receptor beta chains sequenced from one sample in a study of blood T cell repertoires in COVID-19. Produced via immunoSEQ multiplex PCR; TCRdb's table is partial and in-frame only. The sample contains under 200,000 clones, 80% to 90% of which appear only once. Sequencing was carried out using peripheral blood. Receptors originate from a woman aged 55-69 years with COVID-19, enrolled during active disease.

V is TRBV5-1 and J is TRBJ2-7; the D gene is possibly TRBD2 (5 bases). The length of the CDR3 is 12 residues. Trimming took 1 base from V and 4 from J, leaving 6 bases between them. In germline, CDR1 is SGHRS, CDR2 YFSETQ. DNA of the CDR3: TGCGCCAGCAGCTTGCGAGGGTACGAGCAGTACTTC. It encodes CASSLRGYEQYF.

J is TRBJ1-1 and V is TRBV7-6; D might be TRBD1 (6 bases). Trimming cost V 5 bases and J 10 bases, with 29 bases left between them. Germline V lookup: CDR1 SGHVS, CDR2 FNYEAQ. The CDR3 has 17 residues. In nucleotides, the CDR3 is TGTGCCAGCAGCCAAGGGAGGGGGATAGGGGTTTCGCTCGGAGCTTTCTTT. Protein product: CASSQGRGIGVSLGAFF.

The gene calls are TRBV4-1 and TRBJ2-7; 12 bases are a match to TRBD1. V was pared by 6 bases and J by 6 bases, with 6 bases of the junction left unmatched. Germline CDR1 MGHRA, CDR2 YSYEKL. The CDR3 consists of 14 residues. The CDR3 region is CASSRDRGQGEQYF. CDR3 coding DNA: TGCGCCAGCAGTCGGGACAGGGGGCAGGGCGAGCAGTACTTC.

This chain connects TRBV6-4 to TRBJ1-2, with TRBD1 identical over 10 bases. Germline V CDR1 and CDR2: MRHNA, SNTAGT. J lost 7 bases, V lost 6 bases, and 8 bases had no gene match. The CDR3 is 14 residues long. The DNA of the CDR3 is TGTGCCAGCAGGGAGAGGACAGGGGGTGGTGGCTACACCTTC. This translates into CASRERTGGGGYTF.

CDR3 residues: CASSGTADSNQPQHF. Written as DNA, the CDR3 is TGTGCCAGTAGCGGGACAGCGGATAGCAATCAGCCCCAGCATTTT. The rearrangement joins TRBV19 to TRBJ1-5; TRBD1 aligns across 7 bases. The CDR3 is made up of 15 amino acids. CDR1 and CDR2 (germline): LNHDA, SQIVND (reference sequence). The V and J ends lost 6 bases and 0 bases, in that order; junction bases with no gene match: 5.

The chain couples TRBV30 to TRBJ2-5; TRBD1 is a possible D gene (7 bases). The germline CDR1 and CDR2 sequences are GTSNPN and SVGIG (reference sequence). This CDR3 region has 12 residues. Trimming shortened V by 2 bases and J by 6 bases, and 10 bases separated the two germline ends. CDR3 DNA sequence: TGTGCCTGGAGTCAGGGGGGACAGACCCAGTACTTC. Its protein is CAWSQGGQTQYF. Drawing the rest from reference TRBV30 and TRBJ2-5, the complete variable domain is SQTIHQWPATLVQPVGSPLSLECTVEGTSNPNLYWYRQAAGRGLQLLFYSVGIGQISSEVPQNLSASRPQDRQFILSSKKLLLSDSGFYLCAWSQGGQTQYFGPGTRLLVL.

A few counts support this clone. The same CDR3 also results from other DNA sequences found in this sample. The gene calls are TRBV24-1 and TRBJ1-5; no clear D. The V end lost 4 bases, the J end lost 4 bases, and 4 bases lay between the germline ends. The germline V gene encodes CDR1 KGHDR and CDR2 SFDVKD. The CDR3 extends over 12 amino acids. In nucleotides, the CDR3 is TGTGCCACCAGTGACCCTAATCAGCCCCAGCATTTT. Translating gives CATSDPNQPQHF.

This clone was detected a few times. This sequence joins TRBV6-5 and TRBJ1-5, with D possibly matching TRBD1 (5 bases). The germline V and J ends were trimmed by 8 bases and 3 bases, with 11 bases remaining between them. CDR1 is MNHEY, CDR2 SVGAGI, per germline. CDR3 length: 13 residues. CDR3 sequence: CASRRGLNQPQHF. CDR3 sequence (DNA): TGTGCCAGCCGGAGGGGCCTCAATCAGCCCCAGCATTTT.

The chain links TRBV29-1 to TRBJ2-1; 8 nucleotides match TRBD2. Germline trimming cut 6 bases from V and 9 bases from J; bases unmatched to any gene: 4. Germline V gives CDR1 SQVTM, CDR2 ANQGSEA. CDR3 size: 11 residues. DNA for the CDR3: TGCAGCGTAGGGGCGGGAGGTGAGCAGTTCTTC. This encodes CSVGAGGEQFF.

This sequence joins TRBV28 and TRBJ1-4; 8 bases fit TRBD1. With V trimmed by 7 bases and J by 8 bases, 15 bases remained unmatched. The CDR3 is 16 residues long. The V gene's germline CDR1 is MDHEN and CDR2 SYDVKM. CDR3 nucleotides: TGTGCCAGCACCCTCTTACCGGGACAGGCGGGGGAAAAACTGTTTTTT. This gives the protein CASTLLPGQAGEKLFF.

The chain links TRBV6-5 to TRBJ2-7; 7 bases are shared with TRBD1. V was pared by 5 bases and J by 2 bases, with 3 bases of the junction left unmatched. The CDR3 has 13 residues. Germline V CDR1 and CDR2: MNHEY, SVGAGI. The CDR3 region is CASSRQGTYEQYF. The CDR3 coding sequence is TGTGCCAGCAGTCGACAGGGTACCTACGAGCAGTACTTC.

The chain uses TRBV18 and TRBJ1-1; D possibly corresponds to TRBD1 (5 bases). Per the germline V gene, CDR1 is KGHSH and CDR2 is LQKENI. CDR3 length: 17 amino acids. The germline V and J ends were trimmed by 3 bases and 4 bases, with 21 bases remaining between them. The CDR3 loop reads CASSPRLGGVVGTEAFF. The CDR3 DNA is TGTGCCAGCTCACCCCGCCTCGGGGGGGTGGTGGGCACTGAAGCTTTCTTT.

This chain uses TRBV4-1 with TRBJ1-2, with TRBD1 as a possible D gene (6 bases). Germline V gives CDR1 MGHRA, CDR2 YSYEKL. V was clipped by 7 bases and J by 1 base, with 10 bases between them. This CDR3 is 13 amino acids long. In nucleotides, the CDR3 is TGCGCCAGCAAAAGGGGGAGTAACTATGGCTACACCTTC. It is translated as CASKRGSNYGYTF.

This chain uses TRBV4-3 with TRBJ2-1, with 13 positions matching TRBD2. From germline, CDR1 is LGHNA and CDR2 YSLEER. The CDR3 has 17 residues. V was pared by 4 bases and J by 10 bases, with 13 bases of the junction left unmatched. CDR3 region: CASSLRPGLAGPPEQFF. DNA for the CDR3: TGCGCCAGCAGCCTACGACCGGGACTAGCGGGACCCCCCGAGCAGTTCTTC.

V usage is TRBV18 and J usage is TRBJ1-4; D gene ambiguous. The V and J ends lost 1 base and 5 bases respectively, with 11 bases between them. This CDR3 region has 15 residues. The germline V gene encodes CDR1 KGHSH and CDR2 LQKENI. CDR3 region: CASSPLYRKNEKLFF. In DNA form, the CDR3 reads TGTGCCAGCTCACCACTCTACAGAAAAAATGAAAAACTGTTTTTT.

The chain has TRBV7-2 and TRBJ2-2, with 10 bases matching TRBD2. Looked up from germline, CDR1 is SGHTA and CDR2 is FQGNSA. CDR3 length: 15 amino acids. The trim removed 5 bases at V and 3 bases at J, leaving 3 bases unmatched. The CDR3 region is CASSLLAGYTGELFF. The CDR3 DNA reads TGTGCCAGCAGCCTACTAGCGGGGTACACCGGGGAGCTGTTTTTT.

This clone occurred a few times. The chain uses TRBV3-1 (or the pseudogene TRBV3-2) and TRBJ1-1, with D possibly TRBD1 on 5 matching bases. The CDR3 totals 15 residues. CDR1 is LGHDT, CDR2 YNNKEL, per germline (reference sequence). V lost 2 bases, J lost 4 bases, and 14 bases lay in between. The CDR3 DNA is TGTGCCAGCAGCCAATATAGGGCAGGGATCACTGAAGCTTTCTTT. Translation gives CASSQYRAGITEAFF.

The rearrangement uses TRBV6-5 and TRBJ1-2; TRBD1 is a possible D gene (5 bases). The V gene lost 7 bases and the J gene lost 2 bases, with 14 bases spanning the gap. Per germline, CDR1 MNHEY and CDR2 SVGAGI. CDR3 length: 14 residues. DNA of the CDR3: TGTGCCAGCAATCACAGGCCCATAAACTATGGCTACACCTTC. Translated, it gives CASNHRPINYGYTF.

J is TRBJ2-2 and V is TRBV6-5; possibly TRBD1 for D (6 bases). Looked up from germline, CDR1 is MNHEY and CDR2 is SVGAGI. The CDR3 runs to 15 residues. The V and J ends lost 6 bases and 2 bases respectively, with 13 bases between them. DNA for the CDR3: TGTGCCAGCAGAAAACCGGGACAAAACACCGGGGAGCTGTTTTTT. This gives the protein CASRKPGQNTGELFF.

CDR3 nucleotides: TGTGCCAGCAGCAGAGACAGGGCCACCGGGGAGCTGTTTTTT. Its protein product is CASSRDRATGELFF. V is TRBV7-9 and J is TRBJ2-2; TRBD1 matches 7 bases. The J segment lost 4 bases and the V segment lost 5 bases, leaving 4 bases of the junction unmatched. Germline CDR1 is SEHNR and CDR2 is FQNEAQ (reference sequence). The CDR3 consists of 14 residues.

The chain carries TRBV30 and TRBJ1-1; 7 nucleotides line up with TRBD1. The CDR3 extends over 12 amino acids. CDR1 GTSNPN and CDR2 SVGIG come from the germline V gene (reference sequence). With V trimmed by 7 bases and J by 0 bases, 2 bases remained unmatched. The CDR3 nucleotides read TGTGCCTCGGGACAGTTGAACACTGAAGCTTTCTTT. Translated, it gives CASGQLNTEAFF.

In regard to this clone: The germline gene is not matched at one end of the junction; a read error may be the cause. The chain carries TRBV13 and TRBJ2-1; TRBD2 aligns across 16 bases. Germline V gene lookup returns CDR1 PRHDT and CDR2 FYEKMQ (reference sequence). The CDR3 is made up of 14 amino acids. The CDR3 bases are TGTGCCAGCAGCTCAGGGACTAGCGGGAGGGTTAAGGTCTTC. Translation: CASSSGTSGRVKVF. Complete variable domain (other parts from reference TRBV13 and TRBJ2-1): AAGVIQSPRHLIKEKRETATLKCYPIPRHDTVYWYQQGPGQDPQFLISFYEKMQSDKGSIPDRFSAQQFSDYHSELNMSSLELGDSALYFCASSSGTSGRVKVFGPGTRLTVL.

The V gene is TRBV5-4, the J gene TRBJ2-7; no clear D. V was cut by 0 bases and J by 4 bases, with 11 bases left in between. The germline V gene encodes CDR1 SGHNT and CDR2 YYREEE (reference sequence). The CDR3 runs to 14 residues. The CDR3 loop reads CASSLGSSKYEQYF. Written as DNA, the CDR3 is TGTGCCAGCAGCTTGGGCAGTAGCAAGTACGAGCAGTACTTC.

This sequence joins TRBV7-2 and TRBJ1-2; D call uncertain. Germline V gene sequence: CDR1 SGHTA, CDR2 FQGNSA. The germline V and J ends were trimmed by 1 base and 3 bases, with 21 bases remaining between them. The CDR3 contains 18 residues. CDR3 DNA sequence: TGTGCCAGCAGCTTAGTATTGGGCATACCCGCCCCGGACTATGGCTACACCTTC. It specifies CASSLVLGIPAPDYGYTF.

This chain uses TRBV6-2 or TRBV6-3 with TRBJ2-2; 14 nucleotides match TRBD2. The V segment lost 5 bases and the J segment 6 bases; nucleotides outside the gene matches: 20. CDR1 and CDR2 from the germline V gene are MNHEY and SVGEGT. There are 21 residues in the CDR3. Here the CDR3 DNA reads TGTGCCAGCAGTAAGACTCCGGGACTAGCGGGAGATCTTTTTGCTCCCGGGGAGCTGTTTTTT. Protein product: CASSKTPGLAGDLFAPGELFF.

This chain joins TRBV5-8 and TRBJ2-2; 9 nucleotides line up with TRBD1. This CDR3 comprises 14 residues. Germline CDR1 and CDR2: SGHTS and YDEGEE. V trimming: 5 bases; J trimming: 7 bases; junction bases outside the gene matches: 6. DNA for the CDR3: TGTGCCAGCAGAGTGGACAGGGGTGGCGGGGAGCTGTTTTTT. Its protein is CASRVDRGGGELFF.